This T cell receptor (beta chain) derives from a study of blood T cell repertoires in COVID-19. Study as a whole: In each case, the material was cDNA or gDNA derived from T cells, B-cell-depleted T cells, or PBMCs.

The CDR3 covers 14 residues. Germline values: CDR1 MNHEY, CDR2 SVGEGT. Trimming took 2 bases from V and 0 from J, leaving 7 bases between them. In the authors' workflow: Amplification of reference gene primers was used by the study to estimate nucleated cell counts. Measured with immunoSEQ multiplex PCR; TCRdb has only the in-frame clones, and not every one. V and J calls plus clone size are reproduced from that table; the DNA served to infer D and trimming. Found here are about 76,000 clones, approximately 88% of them singletons; the top ten hold roughly 5.9%. The rearrangement uses TRBV6-2 or TRBV6-3 and TRBJ1-1, with D uncertain. This sequence originates from a man aged 45-65 years with active COVID-19. The sequenced sample consisted of peripheral blood. The CDR3 loop is CASSYLTLNTEAFF. CDR3 nucleotide sequence: TGTGCCAGCAGTTACCTGACACTGAACACTGAAGCTTTCTTT.